These T cell receptor beta chains were read from a single sample in a study of blood T cell repertoires in COVID-19. Here immunoSEQ multiplex PCR was the method, and the copy in TCRdb shows in-frame clones only, minus some. Seen here are about 110,000 clones, over 75% observed once, and the top ten hold 16%. Specimen: peripheral blood. The receptors here all came from a woman of 80 years or more with active or convalescent COVID-19. CDR3s include the opening cysteine and the closing phenylalanine or tryptophan. The D gene is left open where the match is weak. For some rows the clone size is stated as once, few or many, or as a class when expanded; others skip it.

- | TRBJ1-5 | TRBV19 | TRBD1 | TGTGCCAGTAGTCGACAGGGGAACAATCAGCCCCAGCATTTT | CASSRQGNNQPQHF
few | TRBJ2-1 | TRBV7-9 | - | TGTGCCAGCAGCCCCCGACTCGAAACCTACAATGAGCAGTTCTTC | CASSPRLETYNEQFF
- | TRBJ2-7 | TRBV9 | TRBD2 | TGTGCCAGCAGTCCCGGGACTACATCTCTCTCCTACGAGCAGTACTTC | CASSPGTTSLSYEQYF
- | TRBJ2-7 | TRBV12-3/TRBV12-4 | - | TGTGCCAGCAGTTTAACGGGGGTCGAGCAGTACTTC | CASSLTGVEQYF
- | TRBJ2-5 | TRBV10-3 | - | TGTGCCATCAGTGACCTCCAGGGTTCGCAAGAGACCCAGTACTTC | CAISDLQGSQETQYF
- | TRBJ2-7 | TRBV2 | - | TGTGCCAGCAGAGTCGCGACAGGATCCTACGAGCAGTACTTC | CASRVATGSYEQYF
- | TRBJ2-1 | TRBV15 | TRBD2 | TGTGCCACCAGCAGAGGACTAGCGGGAGAGGCCTCCTACAATGAGCAGTTCTTC | CATSRGLAGEASYNEQFF
- | TRBJ2-2 | TRBV24-1 | TRBD1 | TGTGCCACCAGTGACCCTGGACAGGGGGCGCGCACCGGGGAGCTGTTTTTT | CATSDPGQGARTGELFF
- | TRBJ2-3 | TRBV10-3 | TRBD1 | TGTGCCATCAGTGAGTCGACAGGGGCTGGAGATACGCAGTATTTT | CAISESTGAGDTQYF
few | TRBJ2-3 | TRBV3-1/TRBV3-2 | - | TGTGCCAGCAGCCATACGGGAACCCTGGCTGATACGCAGTATTTT | CASSHTGTLADTQYF
- | TRBJ2-3 | TRBV12-3/TRBV12-4 | TRBD2 | TGTGCCAGCACCATTAGCGGGAGTACGCAGTATTTT | CASTISGSTQYF
- | TRBJ1-5 | TRBV2 | - | TGTGCCAGCAGTGACAACGGGGGGAATCAGCCCCAGCATTTT | CASSDNGGNQPQHF
- | TRBJ2-1 | TRBV5-1 | TRBD2 | TGCGCCAGCAGCTTGGCAGGGACTAGCGGGATCTATGAGCAGTTCTTC | CASSLAGTSGIYEQFF
- | TRBJ2-7 | TRBV3-1/TRBV3-2 | TRBD2 | TGTGCCAGCAGCCAAGCCCCATGGATGGCGGGAGTGGACCACGAGCAGTACTTC | CASSQAPWMAGVDHEQYF
- | TRBJ1-2 | TRBV30 | TRBD1 | TGTGCCTGGAGTGTAAAGGGGGCCTATGGCTACACCTTC | CAWSVKGAYGYTF
- | TRBJ2-2 | TRBV7-8 | TRBD2 | TGTGCCAGCAGCTTAAGGACTAGCGGGAGGGCGGACGGGGAGCTGTTTTTT | CASSLRTSGRADGELFF
- | TRBJ1-6 | TRBV6-5 | - | TGTGCCAGCAGGTCTCGGGGGTCTAGGAATTCACCCCTCCACTTT | CASRSRGSRNSPLHF
- | TRBJ2-1 | TRBV20-1 | - | TGCAGTGCTAGAGTGCGTGAGCAGTTCTTC | CSARVREQFF
- | TRBJ2-2 | TRBV7-9 | - | TGTGCCAGCAGCTTGTCAGGGTTCACCGGGGAGCTGTTTTTT | CASSLSGFTGELFF
- | TRBJ1-1 | TRBV2 | TRBD1 | TGTGCCAGCAGTGATCAGGGGGCCGACACTGAAGCTTTCTTT | CASSDQGADTEAFF
- | TRBJ1-1 | TRBV29-1 | TRBD1 | TGCAGCGGCCGGGACAGGGGAATCACTGAAGCTTTCTTT | CSGRDRGITEAFF
- | TRBJ1-5 | TRBV12-3/TRBV12-4 | - | TGTGCCAGCAGTTTGTCCCAGAATCAGCCCCAGCATTTT | CASSLSQNQPQHF
- | TRBJ2-1 | TRBV5-1 | TRBD2 | TGCGCCAGCAGCGCTAGCGGGAGCTCCTACAATGAGCAGTTCTTC | CASSASGSSYNEQFF
- | TRBJ2-7 | TRBV28 | TRBD2 | TGTGCCAGCAGTTTACCTAGCGGGAGGAACGAGCAGTACTTC | CASSLPSGRNEQYF
- | TRBJ2-1 | TRBV7-8 | TRBD1 | TGTGCCAGCAGGCGACAGGGTGACTCCTACAATGAGCAGTTCTTC | CASRRQGDSYNEQFF
- | TRBJ1-3 | TRBV5-1 | - | TGCGCCAGCAGCCCGACAACCTCTGGAAACACCATATATTTT | CASSPTTSGNTIYF
few | TRBJ1-1 | TRBV5-1 | - | TGCGCCAGCAGTCAAACGCCGGGATCAAAGAAGCTGAACACTGAAGCTTTCTTT | CASSQTPGSKKLNTEAFF
- | TRBJ1-2 | TRBV27 | TRBD1 | TGTGCCAGCAGACCCCGACAGGGGGCGAGGTATGGCTACACCTTC | CASRPRQGARYGYTF
- | TRBJ2-6 | TRBV10-3 | - | TGTGCCATCAGTCCAACACATACAGCAAATTCCATTTCTGGGGCCAACGTCCTGACTTTC | CAISPTHTANSISGANVLTF
- | TRBJ1-1 | TRBV6-5 | - | TGTGCCAGCAGTTACGACAGGAACACTGAAGCTTTCTTT | CASSYDRNTEAFF
- | TRBJ2-1 | TRBV7-8 | TRBD2 | TGTGCCAGCAGCTCCCGTTTTGGCGGGAGTAATGAGCAGTTCTTC | CASSSRFGGSNEQFF
- | TRBJ2-7 | TRBV28 | - | TGTGCCAGCAGCCTGTCGAGGGTTCCCTCCTACGAGCAGTACTTC | CASSLSRVPSYEQYF
- | TRBJ2-7 | TRBV7-2 | TRBD2 | TGTGCCAGCAGCCCGGGACTAGCGGATCACTACGAGCAGTACTTC | CASSPGLADHYEQYF
- | TRBJ1-1 | TRBV5-4 | TRBD1 | TGTGCCAGCAGCTCCTCACAGGGGGCGAACACTGAAGCTTTCTTT | CASSSSQGANTEAFF
few | TRBJ1-2 | TRBV5-1 | - | TGCGCCAGCAGCTTTGAGGGGGGGTATGGCTACACCTTC | CASSFEGGYGYTF
- | TRBJ1-4 | TRBV18 | - | TGTGCCAGCTCACCCAACGCCGGGGAGACTAATGAAAAACTGTTTTTT | CASSPNAGETNEKLFF
- | TRBJ2-1 | TRBV2 | - | TGTGCCAGCAGCCTGTATGAGCAGTTCTTC | CASSLYEQFF
- | TRBJ2-7 | TRBV30 | - | TGTGCCGTTGGAGTGGGTGGGTATGTAAATACCGTCTACGAGCAGTACTTC | CAVGVGGYVNTVYEQYF
- | TRBJ2-1 | TRBV5-4 | - | TGTGCCAGCAGCTTGGTGGGCGGGGCCTTTCCCAATGAGCAGTTCTTC | CASSLVGGAFPNEQFF
- | TRBJ1-4 | TRBV6-5 | - | TGTGCCAGCAGTTACGGCCTTACAGATGAAAAACTGTTTTTT | CASSYGLTDEKLFF
once | TRBJ2-2 | TRBV15 | TRBD2 | TGTGCCACATCGCCGGGACTAACGTCCACCGGGGAGCTGTTTTTT | CATSPGLTSTGELFF
- | TRBJ1-4 | TRBV4-1 | TRBD1 | TGCGCCAGCAGCCCACTGTACAGGGGGCAGGATAATGAAAAACTGTTTTTT | CASSPLYRGQDNEKLFF
- | TRBJ2-5 | TRBV6-6 | - | TGTGCCAGCAGTCTGGGGGGAGTGTCCCAAGAGACCCAGTACTTC | CASSLGGVSQETQYF
- | TRBJ2-2 | TRBV5-5 | - | TGTGCCAGCAGCTTTCTGACAATCAACACCGGGGAGCTGTTTTTT | CASSFLTINTGELFF
- | TRBJ2-3 | TRBV18 | TRBD2 | TGTGCCAGCTCCCTCTTCGGGGGGGATACGCAGTATTTT | CASSLFGGDTQYF
- | TRBJ2-4 | TRBV21-1 | - | TGTGCCAGCAGCAAGTGGTCGCGGGAGGGCCCTATAGTAGCCAAAAACATTCAGTACTTC | CASSKWSREGPIVAKNIQYF
many | TRBJ2-2 | TRBV30 | TRBD2 | TGTGCCTGGAGACGGCCGGGAGGGAACACCGGGGAGCTGTTTTTT | CAWRRPGGNTGELFF
- | TRBJ1-5 | TRBV3-1/TRBV3-2 | - | TGTGCCAGCAGCCAAGATGGGAGTAGAAGCAATCAGCCCCAGCATTTT | CASSQDGSRSNQPQHF
- | TRBJ2-7 | TRBV18 | - | TGTGCCAGCTCACCAAGCATCGTCCGGAGCGAGCAGTACTTC | CASSPSIVRSEQYF
few | TRBJ2-7 | TRBV7-9 | TRBD2 | TGTGCCAGCAGCGATCAGACTAGCGGGAGGGCCGACGAGCAGTACTTC | CASSDQTSGRADEQYF
- | TRBJ2-7 | TRBV5-6 | TRBD2 | TGTGCCAGCAGCACCGATCTTGGAACTAGCGGGCTAATCTACGAGCAGTACTTC | CASSTDLGTSGLIYEQYF
- | TRBJ2-2 | TRBV7-9 | TRBD2 | TGTGCCAGCAGCTTATATACTAGCGGGATCATCGGGGAGCTGTTTTTT | CASSLYTSGIIGELFF
- | TRBJ2-1 | TRBV28 | TRBD2 | TGTGCCAGCATTGGTAGCGGGAGGCCCTCCTACAATGAGCAGTTCTTC | CASIGSGRPSYNEQFF
- | TRBJ1-1 | TRBV23-1 | - | TGCGCCAGCAGTCTCCAGGGAAGGGGCACTGAAGCTTTCTTT | CASSLQGRGTEAFF